This TCR beta chain was sequenced for a study of T cell repertoires in cytomegalovirus infection. Study-wide background: TCR beta signatures that were public indicated CMV infection and matching HLA type.

This clonotype was seen at least ten times. Its specificity is unknown. From the reads, TCRdb called clonotypes with MiXCR, one entry per CDR3 protein. The sample lists 150,000 to 200,000 distinct CDR3 sequences, 8.5% to 10% occurring once. Trimming shortened V by 5 bases and J by 2 bases, and 14 bases separated the two germline ends. This CDR3 contains 15 residues. The germline V gene has CDR1 SGHTA and CDR2 FQGNSA. Broader study findings: HLA-C-restricted CMV-specific TCR beta clonotypes were dominant in the ex vivo response. CMV carriers having the relevant HLA were flagged by cumulative public TCR beta family frequency.

The sequenced sample consisted of PBMCs. This chain joins TRBV7-2 and TRBJ2-3; D gene ambiguous. The sequence was collected from a human donor in good health (CMV status not recorded). Some clones in this sample may be carry-over from other donors' samples. The CDR3 coding sequence is TGTGCCAGCAGCCCTAAGTCTGGGGTCACAGATACGCAGTATTTT. This sequence encodes CASSPKSGVTDTQYF.